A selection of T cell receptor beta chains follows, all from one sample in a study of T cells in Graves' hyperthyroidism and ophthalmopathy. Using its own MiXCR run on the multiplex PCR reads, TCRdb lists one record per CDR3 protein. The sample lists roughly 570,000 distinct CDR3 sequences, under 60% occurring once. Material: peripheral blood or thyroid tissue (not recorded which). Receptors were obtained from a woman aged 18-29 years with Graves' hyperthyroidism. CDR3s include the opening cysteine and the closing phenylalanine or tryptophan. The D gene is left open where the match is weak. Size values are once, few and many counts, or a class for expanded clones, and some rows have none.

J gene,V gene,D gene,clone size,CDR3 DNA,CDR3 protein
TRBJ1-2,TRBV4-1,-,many,TGCGCCAGCAGCCAAGAAGTTGAGGGATTCTATGGCTACACCTTC,CASSQEVEGFYGYTF
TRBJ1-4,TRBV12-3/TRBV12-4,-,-,TGTGCCAGCAGCCAAGAGGGGACCCTTCATGTTGGACTGTTTTTT,CASSQEGTLHVGLFF
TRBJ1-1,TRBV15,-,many,TGTGCCACCAGCAAAGGGCTCCGGGAGAACACTGAAGCTTTCTTT,CATSKGLRENTEAFF
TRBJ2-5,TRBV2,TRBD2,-,TGTGCCAGCAGTGAACGGGGAGGGGACGAGACCCAGTACTTC,CASSERGGDETQYF
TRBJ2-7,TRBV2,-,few,TGTGCCAGCAGTGGTTGGCAGGGACACGGAGGCGAGCAGTACTTC,CASSGWQGHGGEQYF
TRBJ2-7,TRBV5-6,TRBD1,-,TGTGCCAGCACCCGGGACAGGGCAGCCTACGAGCAGTACTTC,CASTRDRAAYEQYF
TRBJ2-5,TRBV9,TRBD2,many,TGTGCCAGCAGCGTGGCGGGGGGTCCTAGGGAGACCCAGTACTTC,CASSVAGGPRETQYF
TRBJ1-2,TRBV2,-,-,TGTGCCAGTGATCAGGGGAGGAGCTATGGCTACACCTTC,CASDQGRSYGYTF
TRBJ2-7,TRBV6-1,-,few,TGTGCCAGCAGACCCGGGAACTCCTACGAGCAGTACTTC,CASRPGNSYEQYF
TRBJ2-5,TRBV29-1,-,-,TGCAGCGTCACTGACCCGGGGAGACGGGAGACCCAGTACTTC,CSVTDPGRRETQYF
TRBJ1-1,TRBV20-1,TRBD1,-,TGCAGTGCTATTCAGCCCCGGGACAGGGACACTGAAGCTTTCTTT,CSAIQPRDRDTEAFF
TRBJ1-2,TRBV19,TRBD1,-,TGTGCCAGTAGTACTCCGACAGGGTGGGATAACTATGGCCACACCTTC,CASSTPTGWDNYGHTF
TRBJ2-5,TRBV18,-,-,TGTGCCAGCTCACCACAAGAGGCCCAGTACTTC,CASSPQEAQYF
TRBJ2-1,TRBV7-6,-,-,TGTGCCAGCAGCTTAGTGCAGAACAATGAGCAGTTCTTC,CASSLVQNNEQFF
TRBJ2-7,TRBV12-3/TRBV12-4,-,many,TGTGCCAGCACACCGGGACCCCAAGCTGGCGAGCAGTACTTC,CASTPGPQAGEQYF
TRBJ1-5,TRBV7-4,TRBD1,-,TGTGCCAGCAGCTCACATTCGGGACAGGGGCGCAATCAGCCCCAGCATTTT,CASSSHSGQGRNQPQHF
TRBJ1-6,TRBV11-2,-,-,TGTGCCAGCAGCTTAGACCAGGGTGGGAATTCACCCCTCCACTTT,CASSLDQGGNSPLHF
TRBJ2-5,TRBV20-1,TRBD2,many,TGCAGTGCTTTTTTCGTTGGGGTAGCGGGAGGAGAGACCCAGTACTTC,CSAFFVGVAGGETQYF
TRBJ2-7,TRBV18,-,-,TGTGCCAGCTCACCACTCAGTTCTTCCTACGAGCAGTACTTC,CASSPLSSSYEQYF
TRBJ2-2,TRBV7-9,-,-,TGTGCCAGCAGCGAGGGCGGCGGGGGGGAGCTGTTTTTT,CASSEGGGGELFF
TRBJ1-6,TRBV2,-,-,TGTGCCAGCAGTGAACCGTGGCCGCCCCGAGGCGCAGATAATTCACCCCTCCACTTT,CASSEPWPPRGADNSPLHF
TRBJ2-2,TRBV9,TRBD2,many,TGTGCCAGCAGCGTAAAGCGGGAGATCCCGAACACCGGGGAGCTGTTTTTT,CASSVKREIPNTGELFF
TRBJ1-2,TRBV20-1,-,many,TGCAGTGCTAGTCTTCCTCTGGGGTACGGCTATGGCTACACCTTC,CSASLPLGYGYGYTF
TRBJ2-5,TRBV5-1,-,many,TGCGCCAGCAGCTTGGCCACCAGGGGAGAGGAGACCCAGTACTTC,CASSLATRGEETQYF
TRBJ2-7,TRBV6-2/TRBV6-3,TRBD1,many,TGTGCCAGCAGAGAGGACAGGGTGACTTACGAGCAGTACTTC,CASREDRVTYEQYF
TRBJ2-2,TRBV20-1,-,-,TGCAGTGCCATCCTTGGGGGGGCTAGGTACACCGGGGAGCTGTTTTTT,CSAILGGARYTGELFF
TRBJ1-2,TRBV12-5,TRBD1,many,TGTGCTAGTGGTTTGCCAACCGGGACAGAGGGCTACACCTTC,CASGLPTGTEGYTF
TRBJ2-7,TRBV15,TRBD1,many,TGTGCCACCAGCAGAGATAACAGGGGGATCTACGAGCAGTACTTC,CATSRDNRGIYEQYF
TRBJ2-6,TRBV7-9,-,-,TGTGCCGGAGAGGCGGGGAGCACAGGGAAAATCGCTGGGGCCAACGTCCTGACTTTC,CAGEAGSTGKIAGANVLTF
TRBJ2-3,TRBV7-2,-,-,TGTGCCAGCAGCCCTGACAGAAGCACAGATACGCAGTATTTT,CASSPDRSTDTQYF
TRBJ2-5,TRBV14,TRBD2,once,TGTGCCAGCAGCCAAGCACTAGCGGGAGATGTAAAGACCCAGTACTTC,CASSQALAGDVKTQYF
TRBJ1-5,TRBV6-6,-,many,TGTGCCAGCAGCGATCGGACAGCTAGCAATCAGCCCCAGCATTTT,CASSDRTASNQPQHF
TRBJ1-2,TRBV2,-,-,TGTGCCAGCAGTACAGGTGTCCCGAATGGCTACACCTTC,CASSTGVPNGYTF
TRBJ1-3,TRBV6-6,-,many,TGTGCCAGCAGCCGGGGCTCTGGAAACACCATATATTTT,CASSRGSGNTIYF
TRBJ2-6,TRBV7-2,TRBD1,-,TGTGCCAGCAGTCGACAGGGGACGAACACCGGGGCCAACGTCCTGACTTTC,CASSRQGTNTGANVLTF
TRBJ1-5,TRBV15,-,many,TGTGCCACCAGTTCATCCCTCAATCAGCCCCAGCATTTT,CATSSSLNQPQHF
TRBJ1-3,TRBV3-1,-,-,TGTGCCAGCAGCCTTCTCGGAGACACCATATATTTT,CASSLLGDTIYF
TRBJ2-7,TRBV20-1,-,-,TGCAGTGCCACCAGCAGAGGGACGGTCTCCTACGAGCAGTACTTC,CSATSRGTVSYEQYF
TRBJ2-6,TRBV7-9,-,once,TGTGCCAGCAGCGAGCCGAGCTCTGGGGCCAACGTCCTGACTTTC,CASSEPSSGANVLTF
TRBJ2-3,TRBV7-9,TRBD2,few,TGTGCCAGCAGCTCCCCCGCGCTAGCGGGCACAATCACAGATACGCAGTATTTT,CASSSPALAGTITDTQYF
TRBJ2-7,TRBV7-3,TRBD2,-,TGTGCCAGCAGCTTAAGGGGGGAGGGGTACTTC,CASSLRGEGYF
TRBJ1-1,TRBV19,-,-,TGTGCCAGTAGTCCTCGGGACGGGGGCCTCAGAGGGACTGAAGCTTTCTTT,CASSPRDGGLRGTEAFF
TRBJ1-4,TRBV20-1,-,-,TGCAGTGCTAGTGGGGGGCTTAGTAATGAAAAACTGTTTTTT,CSASGGLSNEKLFF
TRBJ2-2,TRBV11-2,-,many,TGTGCCAGCAACCCCGGGGAGCTGTTTTTT,CASNPGELFF